The source of this T cell receptor beta chain is a study of beta chain features in type 1 diabetes. Study observations and caveats: The study left unresolved whether HLA type influences TCRB rearrangement.

As for this clone: Its antigen is currently unknown.

The single heparinised draw taken from each donor contained 90 to 150 mL of blood on average. Expressed TCRB transcripts got sequenced, as all isolated RNA was reverse transcribed. Method: immunoSEQ multiplex PCR; TCRdb's copy keeps in-frame clones and lacks some. There are around 300,000 clones in the sample; 9.5% to 12% occur only once, and 0.015% lies in the top ten. The CDR3 covers 14 residues. Between the trimmed V and J ends, which lost 6 bases and 5 bases, there was a span of 15 bases. Germline V gene sequence: CDR1 MNHEY, CDR2 SVGAGI. This receptor was taken from a woman between 25 and 40 years old in good health. Sequenced material: naive CD4+ T cells from blood. This rearrangement joins TRBV6-5 to TRBJ2-3, with D possibly matching TRBD2 (6 bases). CDR3 bases: TGTGCCAGCAGCCGTTTGGGGGGACGAGATACGCAGTATTTT. This translates into CASSRLGGRDTQYF.